This TCR beta chain originates from a study of cytomegalovirus exposure and HLA in healthy donors. Whole-study context: The same platform as the 500 to 700 first-cohort repertoires was used for the 95 to 150 validation repertoires, a later analysis reported. Findings and caveats of the study: In vitro work confirmed that three CMV-associated chains recognize CMV antigens. The tendency of first-cohort TCR clusters to co-occur in the 90 to 150 validation repertoires emerged from a later analysis.

Worth noting for this clone: Its cognate antigen is unknown.

CDR3 size: 15 residues. V shed 6 bases and J shed 2 bases, with 14 bases lying between them. Germline-derived CDR1 and CDR2 are SNHLY and FYNNEI. Some clones are missing from TCRdb's copy, which holds only in-frame ones; the method was immunoSEQ multiplex PCR. The repertoire consists of some 45,000 clones, with 80% to 95% occurring once and the leading ten covering 5.6%. The sequence was obtained from a young man in good health and CMV-seronegative. The gene calls are TRBV2 and TRBJ1-5; D gene ambiguous. The source material was PBMCs. The CDR3 DNA is TGTGCCAGCAGCCTCCGGGTGAGTGGCAATCAGCCCCAGCATTTT. Its translation is CASSLRVSGNQPQHF.